Sequencing of this T cell receptor (beta chain) was carried out in a study of cytomegalovirus exposure and HLA in healthy donors. Study in general: From HLA-typed donors, an early data release held around 80 million unique TCRs.

With 2 bases clipped from V and 7 bases from J, the junction kept 10 bases outside the gene matches. This CDR3 region has 15 residues. Germline V gene sequence: CDR1 SGHDN, CDR2 FVKESK. PCR used 60 Vbeta primers and 13 Jbeta primers. Sequencing used immunoSEQ multiplex PCR; TCRdb keeps in-frame clones, though not all of them. This table holds about 160,000 clones, around 79% found once. Input material: PBMCs. This TCR came from a woman in her 50s in good health and CMV-seropositive. The V call is TRBV14, the J call TRBJ2-7; TRBD1 matches 8 bases. CDR3 in DNA: TGTGCCAGCAGCCAAAGGATTGGGGGACAGGCAGAGCAGTACTTC. Translated: CASSQRIGGQAEQYF.